The clone carrying this TCR beta chain has just a few counts. In the authors' methods: Using reference gene primer amplification, nucleated cell counts were estimated. Profiled with immunoSEQ multiplex PCR; TCRdb holds only in-frame clones, not every one. V and J calls and clone size are those listed in that table; D and trimming were worked out from the DNA. The sample contains about 120,000 clones, 80% of which appear only once. The sample belongs to a study of blood T cell repertoires in COVID-19. The wider study: COVID-19 samples from acute and convalescent phases originated in the United States, Italy and Spain. The cDNA or gDNA used as material had been derived from T cells, B-cell-depleted T cells, or PBMCs.

This TCR was sampled from a human donor in a cohort sampled during active COVID-19. The sample comprised peripheral blood.

For the CDR3, the DNA is TGTGCCAGCAGCCTCTCTGGGACAGGGCCTAAAGAGACCCAGTACTTC. Translated, it gives CASSLSGTGPKETQYF. The chain uses TRBV3-1 (or the pseudogene TRBV3-2) and TRBJ2-5; TRBD1 aligns across 9 bases. The CDR3 extends over 16 amino acids. Germline lookup yields CDR1 LGHDT and CDR2 YNNKEL (reference sequence). The junction had 9 bases not matched to a gene; V was cut back by 4 bases and J by 3 bases.